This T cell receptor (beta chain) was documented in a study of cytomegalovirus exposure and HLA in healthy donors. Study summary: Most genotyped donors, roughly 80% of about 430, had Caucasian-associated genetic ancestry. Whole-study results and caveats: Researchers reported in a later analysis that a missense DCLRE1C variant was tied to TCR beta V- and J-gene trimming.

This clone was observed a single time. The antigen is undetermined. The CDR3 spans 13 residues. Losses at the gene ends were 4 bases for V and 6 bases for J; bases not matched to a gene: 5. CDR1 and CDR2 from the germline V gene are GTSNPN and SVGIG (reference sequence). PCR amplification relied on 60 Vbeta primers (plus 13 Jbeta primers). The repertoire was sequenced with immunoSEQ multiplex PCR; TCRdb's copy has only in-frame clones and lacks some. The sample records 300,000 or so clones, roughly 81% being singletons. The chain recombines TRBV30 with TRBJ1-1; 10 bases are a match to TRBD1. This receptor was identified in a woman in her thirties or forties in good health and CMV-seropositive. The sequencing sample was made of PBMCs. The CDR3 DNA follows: TGTGCCTGGACTCCGGGACAGGGGTCTGAAGCTTTCTTT. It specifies CAWTPGQGSEAFF.